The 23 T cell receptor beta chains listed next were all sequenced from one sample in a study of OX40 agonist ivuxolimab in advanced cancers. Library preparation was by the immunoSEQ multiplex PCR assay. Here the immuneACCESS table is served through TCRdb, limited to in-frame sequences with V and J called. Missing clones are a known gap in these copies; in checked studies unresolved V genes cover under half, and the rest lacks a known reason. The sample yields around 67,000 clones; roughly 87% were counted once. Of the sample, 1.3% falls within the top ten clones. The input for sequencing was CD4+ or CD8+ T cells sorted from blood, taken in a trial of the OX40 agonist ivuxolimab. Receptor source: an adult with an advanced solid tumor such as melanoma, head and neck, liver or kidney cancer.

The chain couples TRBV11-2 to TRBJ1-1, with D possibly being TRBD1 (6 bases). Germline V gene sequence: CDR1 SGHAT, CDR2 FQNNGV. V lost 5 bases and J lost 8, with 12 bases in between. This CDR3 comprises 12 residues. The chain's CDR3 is CASSPPDREAFF. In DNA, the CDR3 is TGTGCCAGCAGCCCCCCTGACAGGGAAGCTTTCTTT.

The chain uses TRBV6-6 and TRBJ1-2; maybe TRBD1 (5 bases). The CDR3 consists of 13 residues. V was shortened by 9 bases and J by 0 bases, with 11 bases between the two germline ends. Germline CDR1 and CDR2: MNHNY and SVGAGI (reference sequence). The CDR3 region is CASCGGTNYGYTF. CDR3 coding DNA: TGTGCCAGTTGCGGGGGAACTAACTATGGCTACACCTTC.

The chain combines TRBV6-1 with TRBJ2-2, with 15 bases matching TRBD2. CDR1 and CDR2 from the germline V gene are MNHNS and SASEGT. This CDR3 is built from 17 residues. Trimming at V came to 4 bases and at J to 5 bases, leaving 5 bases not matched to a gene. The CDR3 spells CASSGTSGRVWTGELFF. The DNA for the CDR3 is TGTGCCAGCAGTGGGACTAGCGGGAGGGTTTGGACCGGGGAGCTGTTTTTT.

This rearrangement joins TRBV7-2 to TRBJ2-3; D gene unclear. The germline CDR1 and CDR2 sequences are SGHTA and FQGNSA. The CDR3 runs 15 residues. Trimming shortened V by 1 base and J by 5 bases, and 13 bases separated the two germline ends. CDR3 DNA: TGTGCCAGCAGCTTAGACCCCACCCCGAGAGATACGCAGTATTTT. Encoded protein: CASSLDPTPRDTQYF.

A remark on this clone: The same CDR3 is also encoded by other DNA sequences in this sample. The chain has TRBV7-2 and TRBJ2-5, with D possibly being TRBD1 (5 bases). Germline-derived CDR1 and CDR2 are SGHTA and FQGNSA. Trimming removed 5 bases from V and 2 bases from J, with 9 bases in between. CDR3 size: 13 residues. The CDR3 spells CASSRDRQETQYF. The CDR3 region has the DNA TGTGCCAGCAGCCGTGACAGACAAGAGACCCAGTACTTC.

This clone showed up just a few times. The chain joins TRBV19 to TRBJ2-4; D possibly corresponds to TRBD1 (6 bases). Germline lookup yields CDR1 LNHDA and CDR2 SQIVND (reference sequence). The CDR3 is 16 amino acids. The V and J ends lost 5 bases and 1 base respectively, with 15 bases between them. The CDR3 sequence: CASSLNRVRAKNIQYF. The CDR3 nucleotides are TGTGCCAGTAGTCTAAACAGGGTTAGGGCCAAAAACATTCAGTACTTC.

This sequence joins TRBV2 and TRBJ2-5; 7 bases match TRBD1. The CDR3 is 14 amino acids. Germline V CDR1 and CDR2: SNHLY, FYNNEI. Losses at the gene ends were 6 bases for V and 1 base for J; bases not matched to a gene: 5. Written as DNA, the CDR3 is TGTGCCAGCAGGGGACAGCACCTCCAAGAGACCCAGTACTTC. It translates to CASRGQHLQETQYF.

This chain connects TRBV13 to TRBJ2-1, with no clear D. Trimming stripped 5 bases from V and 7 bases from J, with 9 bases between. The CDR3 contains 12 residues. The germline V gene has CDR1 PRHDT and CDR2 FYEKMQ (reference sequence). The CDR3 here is CASSTMRNEQFF. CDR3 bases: TGTGCCAGCAGCACCATGCGGAATGAGCAGTTCTTC.

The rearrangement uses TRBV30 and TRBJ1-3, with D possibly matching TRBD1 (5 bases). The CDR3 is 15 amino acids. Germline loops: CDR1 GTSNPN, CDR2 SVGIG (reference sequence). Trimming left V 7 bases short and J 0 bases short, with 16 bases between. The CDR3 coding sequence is TGTGCCTCCGACAGCCACGGAAACTCTGGAAACACCATATATTTT. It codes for CASDSHGNSGNTIYF.

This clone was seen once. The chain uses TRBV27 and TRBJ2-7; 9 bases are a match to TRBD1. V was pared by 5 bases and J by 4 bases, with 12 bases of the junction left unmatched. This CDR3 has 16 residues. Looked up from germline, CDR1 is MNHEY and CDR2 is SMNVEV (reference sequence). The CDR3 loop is CASSPPPRQGVYEQYF. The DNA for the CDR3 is TGTGCCAGCAGTCCCCCGCCCAGACAGGGGGTGTACGAGCAGTACTTC.

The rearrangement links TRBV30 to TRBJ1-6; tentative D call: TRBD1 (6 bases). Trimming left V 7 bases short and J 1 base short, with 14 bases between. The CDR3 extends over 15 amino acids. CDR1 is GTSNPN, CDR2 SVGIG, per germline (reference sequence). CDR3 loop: CAFSGARSYNSPLHF. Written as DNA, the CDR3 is TGTGCCTTCTCAGGGGCCCGATCCTATAATTCACCCCTCCACTTT.

CDR3 in amino acids: CASSEPGLYQPQHF. CDR3 bases: TGTGCCAGCAGTGAGCCCGGACTTTATCAGCCCCAGCATTTT. J is TRBJ1-5 and V is TRBV6-5; no clear D. This CDR3 has 14 residues. The V gene's germline CDR1 is MNHEY and CDR2 SVGAGI. Trimming shortened V by 5 bases and J by 5 bases, and 13 bases separated the two germline ends.

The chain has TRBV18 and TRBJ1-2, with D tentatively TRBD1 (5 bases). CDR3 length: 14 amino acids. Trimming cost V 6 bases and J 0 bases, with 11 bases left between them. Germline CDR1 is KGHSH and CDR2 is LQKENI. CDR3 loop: CASSSAGPNYGYTF. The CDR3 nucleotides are TGTGCCAGCTCCTCGGCAGGGCCTAACTATGGCTACACCTTC. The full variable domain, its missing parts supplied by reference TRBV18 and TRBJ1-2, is NAGVMQNPRHLVRRRGQEARLRCSPMKGHSHVYWYRQLPEEGLKFMVYLQKENIIDESGMPKERFSAEFPKEGPSILRIQQVVRGDSAAYFCASSSAGPNYGYTFGSGTRLTVV.

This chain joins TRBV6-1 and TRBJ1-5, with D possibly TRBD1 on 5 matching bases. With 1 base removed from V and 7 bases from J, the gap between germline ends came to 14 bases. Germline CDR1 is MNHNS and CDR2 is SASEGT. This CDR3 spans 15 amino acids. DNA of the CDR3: TGTGCCAGCAGTGAAGTGGGGACCGGGGAGCAGCCCCAGCATTTT. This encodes CASSEVGTGEQPQHF.

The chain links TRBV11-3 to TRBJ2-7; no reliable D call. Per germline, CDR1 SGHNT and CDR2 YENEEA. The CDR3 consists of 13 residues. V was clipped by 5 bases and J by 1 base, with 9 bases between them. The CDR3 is CASSKDGSYEQYF. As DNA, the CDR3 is TGTGCCAGCAGCAAGGACGGTTCCTACGAGCAGTACTTC.

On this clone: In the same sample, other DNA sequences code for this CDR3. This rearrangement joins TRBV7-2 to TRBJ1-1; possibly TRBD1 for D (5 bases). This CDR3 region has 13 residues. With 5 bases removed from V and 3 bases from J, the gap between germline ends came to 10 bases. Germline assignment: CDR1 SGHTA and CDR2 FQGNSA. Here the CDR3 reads CASSPGGYTEAFF. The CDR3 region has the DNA TGTGCCAGCAGCCCCGGGGGGTACACTGAAGCTTTCTTT.

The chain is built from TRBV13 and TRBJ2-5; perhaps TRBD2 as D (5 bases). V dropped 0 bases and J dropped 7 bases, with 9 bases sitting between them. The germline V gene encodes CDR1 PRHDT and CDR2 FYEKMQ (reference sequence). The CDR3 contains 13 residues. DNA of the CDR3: TGTGCCAGCAGCTTAGGGAAGGCGGGGACCCAGTACTTC. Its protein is CASSLGKAGTQYF.

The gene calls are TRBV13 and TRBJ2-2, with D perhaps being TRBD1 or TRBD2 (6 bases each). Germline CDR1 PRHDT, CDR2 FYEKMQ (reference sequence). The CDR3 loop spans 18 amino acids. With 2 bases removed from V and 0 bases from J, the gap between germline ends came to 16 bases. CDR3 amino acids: CASSLYAGTGTNTGELFF. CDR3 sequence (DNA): TGTGCCAGCAGCTTATATGCGGGAACAGGGACGAACACCGGGGAGCTGTTTTTT. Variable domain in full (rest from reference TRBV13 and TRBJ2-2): AAGVIQSPRHLIKEKRETATLKCYPIPRHDTVYWYQQGPGQDPQFLISFYEKMQSDKGSIPDRFSAQQFSDYHSELNMSSLELGDSALYFCASSLYAGTGTNTGELFFGEGSRLTVL.

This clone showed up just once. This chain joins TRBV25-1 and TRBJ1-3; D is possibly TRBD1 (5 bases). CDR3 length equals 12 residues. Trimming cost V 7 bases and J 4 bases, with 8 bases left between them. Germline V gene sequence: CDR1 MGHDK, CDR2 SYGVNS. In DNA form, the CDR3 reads TGTGCCAGCACGGCAGGGGGAAACACCATATATTTT. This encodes CASTAGGNTIYF.

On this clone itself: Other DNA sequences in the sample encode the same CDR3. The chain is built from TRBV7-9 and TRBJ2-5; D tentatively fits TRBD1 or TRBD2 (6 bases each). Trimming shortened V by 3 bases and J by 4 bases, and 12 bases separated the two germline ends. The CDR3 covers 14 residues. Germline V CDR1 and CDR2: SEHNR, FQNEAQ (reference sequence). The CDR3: CASSFGGGRETQYF. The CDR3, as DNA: TGTGCCAGCAGCTTCGGGGGCGGAAGAGAGACCCAGTACTTC.

Here the CDR3 DNA reads TGTGCCAGCAGCTTAGATGGCAGGGCGGGTCCTGAAGCTTTCTTT. It yields the protein CASSLDGRAGPEAFF. The chain couples TRBV11-2 to TRBJ1-1, with D perhaps matching TRBD1 (5 bases). The CDR3 consists of 15 residues. Germline V gives CDR1 SGHAT, CDR2 FQNNGV. V was cut by 0 bases and J by 6 bases, with 14 bases left in between.

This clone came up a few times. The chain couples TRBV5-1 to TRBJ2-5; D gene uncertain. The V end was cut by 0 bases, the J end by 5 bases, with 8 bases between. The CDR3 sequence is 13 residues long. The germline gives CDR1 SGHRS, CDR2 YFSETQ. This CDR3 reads CASSLVLGETQYF. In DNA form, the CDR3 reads TGCGCCAGCAGCTTGGTTTTAGGGGAGACCCAGTACTTC.

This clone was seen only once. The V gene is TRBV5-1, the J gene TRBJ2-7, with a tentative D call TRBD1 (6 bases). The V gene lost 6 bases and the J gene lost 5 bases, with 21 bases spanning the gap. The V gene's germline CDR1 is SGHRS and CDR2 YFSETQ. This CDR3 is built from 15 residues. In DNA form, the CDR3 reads TGCGCCAGCACCCCCGTTTGGAACAGGGCCGACGAGCAGTACTTC. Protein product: CASTPVWNRADEQYF.